The T cell receptor beta chain under discussion was sequenced for a study of OX40 agonist ivuxolimab in advanced cancers. V lost 7 bases to trimming and J lost 3 bases, with 12 bases between them. CDR3 length equals 13 residues. CDR1 is LNHDA and CDR2 is SQIVND in the germline V gene (reference sequence). Clones were read by immunoSEQ multiplex PCR, and TCRdb kept only the in-frame ones, dropping some. The sample includes under 80,000 clones, 85% of them seen just once. Study results and limitations: What antigens the expanded peripheral T cells recognized was never established.

This clone is a singleton in its sample. The antigen remains undetermined. This receptor was identified in an adult with an advanced solid tumor such as melanoma, head and neck, liver or kidney cancer. This sample comprised CD4+ or CD8+ T cells sorted from blood, obtained in a trial of the OX40 agonist ivuxolimab. The V gene is TRBV19, the J gene TRBJ2-5; maybe TRBD1 (5 bases). The CDR3 sequence is CASIGQDKETQYF. The CDR3, as DNA: TGTGCCAGTATCGGGCAGGACAAAGAGACCCAGTACTTC. The full variable domain, its missing parts supplied by reference TRBV19 and TRBJ2-5, is DGGITQSPKYLFRKEGQNVTLSCEQNLNHDAMYWYRQDPGQGLRLIYYSQIVNDFQKGDIAEGYSVSREKKESFPLTVTSAQKNPTAFYLCASIGQDKETQYFGPGTRLLVL.